This T cell receptor beta chain was found in a study of response to subunit inactivated influenza vaccine. General study results and limits: T cells newly recruited by each seasonal influenza vaccination are few, the authors suggested.

TCRdb fed the RT-PCR reads into MiXCR, producing one record per CDR3 protein. The sample has 500,000 or so distinct CDR3 sequences; approximately 15% are singletons. This clonotype appeared many times. Antigen: not known. The CDR3 runs 12 residues. The ends were cut back, 4 bases at V and 13 bases at J, with 13 bases in the middle. CDR1 and CDR2 (germline): SGHTA, FQGNSA. The sequence came from a man between 50 and 75 years old who received an inactivated influenza vaccine. The gene calls are TRBV7-2 and TRBJ1-4; possibly TRBD1 for D (5 bases). The starting material was CD4+ T cells sorted from PBMCs, obtained 23 months after vaccination. The CDR3, as DNA: TGTGCCAGCAGCTCCTCTGGGGGTTTACTGTTTTTT. Protein sequence: CASSSSGGLLFF.